Below are 3 T cell receptor beta chains sequenced from a single sample in a study of cytomegalovirus exposure and HLA in healthy donors (dated by TCRdb to 2017 to 2019). Libraries were constructed by the immunoSEQ multiplex PCR assay. For the multiplex PCR, a mixture combining 60 forward primers for TCR Vbeta segments and 13 reverse primers for TCR Jbeta segments was used. TCRdb re-hosts the immuneACCESS table, in-frame sequences only. Its copies lack some clones; in the studies checked, an unresolved V gene accounts for under half of them, and the cause for the rest is not known. In this sample the table shows about 120,000 clones, over 75% of which occur a single time. The biggest ten clones account for 2.1% of the sample. The specimen sequenced was PBMCs. All receptors derive from a man aged 25-40 years in good health and CMV-seronegative.

This chain links TRBV10-2 with TRBJ2-5; 10 bases map to TRBD2. Per germline, CDR1 WSHSY and CDR2 SAAADI. With 6 bases clipped from V and 2 bases from J, the junction kept 6 bases outside the gene matches. The CDR3 length is 15 residues. The CDR3 coding sequence is TGCGCCAGCAGCCTAGCGGGGGTGTTTCAAGAGACCCAGTACTTC. This sequence encodes CASSLAGVFQETQYF.

The table lists this clone with a count of one. The chain recombines TRBV27 with TRBJ1-2; tentative D call: TRBD1 (5 bases). V dropped 4 bases and J dropped 6 bases, with 12 bases sitting between them. The CDR3 contains 13 residues. Germline V CDR1 and CDR2: MNHEY, SMNVEV (reference sequence). CDR3 DNA sequence: TGTGCCAGCAGTTCAGGCACAGGCAATGGCTACACCTTC. Encoded protein: CASSSGTGNGYTF.

Comments on this clone: This sample also contains other DNA sequences that code for the same CDR3. This chain links TRBV19 with TRBJ2-2; TRBD1 aligns across 11 bases. From germline, CDR1 is LNHDA and CDR2 SQIVND (reference sequence). The V segment lost 6 bases and the J segment 5 bases; nucleotides outside the gene matches: 5. The CDR3 has 15 residues. The CDR3 region is CASSGTGGWTGELFF. The CDR3 bases are TGTGCCAGTAGCGGGACAGGGGGATGGACCGGGGAGCTGTTTTTT.